Included here is one T cell receptor beta chain sequence, with context. Its binding antigen is unknown. No base quality information exists; no much larger clone differs at one position. The data stem from a study of T cell repertoires in cytomegalovirus infection (dated by TCRdb to about 2019). About the full investigation: Peptide stimulations targeted recently identified HLA-C-restricted CMV epitopes, whose presentation resists viral immunomodulation, together with well-studied HLA-B-restricted epitopes. Donor HLA type was relevant to the analysis, because carriage of CMV infection together with the matching HLA type was indicated by public TCR beta signatures. What the study reported, not specific to this receptor: Cumulative frequency of public TCR beta family members discriminated carriers of CMV infection plus the relevant HLA type in this cohort and an independent 352-donor cohort. The ex vivo response was dominated by HLA-C-restricted CMV-specific TCR beta clonotypes, which also provided the single most frequent clonotype in two of eight donors.

Instrument used: Illumina HiSeq 1500. TCRdb passed the public sequencing reads through fastp at Q25 and MiXCR, retaining productive beta sequences. When rows share a CDR3 protein, they turn into one entry using the most common DNA and genes. In all, the sample holds about 770,000 distinct CDR3 sequences, and roughly 28% of those were seen once. The biggest ten clones account for around 14% of the sample. The treatment or condition label of this sample denotes: in vitro stimulation with specific CMV peptide epitopes to enrich CMV-specific T cells. The sample consisted of cultured CD8+ T cells from PBMCs, taken from culture after CMV antigen stimulation. The sequence came from a human donor in good health (CMV status not recorded). Some clones in this sample may be carry-over from other donors' samples.

The CDR3 amino acid sequence is: CASSPTGDSNQPQHF. The DNA sequence is given as TGTGCCAGCTCACCGACAGGGGATAGCAATCAGCCCCAGCATTTT. The chain employs TRBV18 and TRBJ1-5, and 8 junctional nucleotides match TRBD1. The germline V and J ends show losses of 3 bases and 0 bases respectively, and no gene match explains 1 base of the junction. From a lookup of the germline V gene, CDR1 and CDR2 are KGHSH and LQKENI. The CDR3 covers 15 residues, taking in both the cysteine and the phenylalanine. The entry retains the CDR3 DNA only, 45 bases that are in frame from base 1.